The 30 T cell receptor beta chains reported below all come from one sample, sequenced in a study of T-cell reconstitution after alpha-beta-depleted transplantation in children. The TCRbeta library incorporated unique molecular identifiers. TCRdb reprocessed the PCR reads with MiXCR, giving one entry per CDR3 protein. The sample yields a few hundred thousand distinct CDR3 sequences, 18% seen once. The specimen comprised PBMCs from the stem cell graft donor, sampled from the stem cell graft. These receptors all come from a human donor who donated a stem cell graft to a child with acute lymphoblastic leukemia.

The CDR3 DNA sequence: TGCAGTGCCCTAAAGAGGCTAGCGGGAGTTAGCTCCTACAATGAGCAGTTCTTC. Amino acid sequence: CSALKRLAGVSSYNEQFF. The chain uses TRBV20-1 and TRBJ2-1, with TRBD2 matching over 10 bases. The CDR3 loop spans 18 amino acids. J was trimmed by 0 bases and V by 6 bases; bases with no gene match: 14. CDR1 is DFQATT, CDR2 SNEGSKA, per germline (reference sequence).

The CDR3 region is CATRQGANEKLFF. The CDR3 coding sequence is TGCGCCACGCGACAGGGCGCAAATGAAAAACTGTTTTTT. The chain couples TRBV4-1 to TRBJ1-4; 7 positions match TRBD1. CDR1 MGHRA and CDR2 YSYEKL come from the germline V gene. CDR3 length: 13 residues. The V segment lost 10 bases and the J segment 5 bases; nucleotides outside the gene matches: 7.

This chain connects TRBV7-3 to TRBJ2-3; 11 bases match TRBD2. CDR3 length: 17 residues. The germline gives CDR1 SGHTA, CDR2 FQGTGA. Trimming at V came to 5 bases and at J to 0 bases, leaving 7 bases not matched to a gene. The CDR3 region has the DNA TGTGCCAGCAGCCCGACCTGGACTAGCGGGAGCACAGATACGCAGTATTTT. Amino acid sequence: CASSPTWTSGSTDTQYF.

This clonotype has just a few counts. V gene TRBV7-9 combines with J gene TRBJ1-1, with 7 nucleotides matching TRBD1. Germline CDR1 is SEHNR and CDR2 is FQNEAQ (reference sequence). Trimming removed 5 bases from V and 1 base from J; junction bases left unmatched: 10. The CDR3 has 16 residues. The DNA of the CDR3 is TGTGCCAGCAGCCTTCCCAGGGGGAGGGGGAACACTGAAGCTTTCTTT. It codes for CASSLPRGRGNTEAFF. The whole variable domain, remainder taken from reference TRBV7-9 and TRBJ1-1, is DTGVSQNPRHKITKRGQNVTFRCDPISEHNRLYWYRQTLGQGPEFLTYFQNEAQLEKSRLLSDRFSAERPKGSFSTLEIQRTEQGDSAMYLCASSLPRGRGNTEAFFGQGTRLTVV.

This chain uses TRBV12-3 or TRBV12-4 with TRBJ2-7; D is possibly TRBD1 (6 bases). The CDR3 has 14 residues. The CDR3, as DNA: TGTGCTGGCAGTTCCCCAGGGGCCACCTACGAGCAGTACTTC. Translating gives CAGSSPGATYEQYF.

This clonotype was counted a few times. The chain carries TRBV7-9 and TRBJ2-4; tentatively, D is TRBD2 (5 bases). This CDR3 is 13 amino acids long. V lost 5 bases and J 6 bases, leaving 11 bases between the germline ends. CDR1 and CDR2 (germline): SEHNR, FQNEAQ (reference sequence). CDR3 loop: CASSLGMGNIQYF. The CDR3 bases are TGTGCCAGCAGCCTCGGGATGGGAAACATTCAGTACTTC.

At least ten counts were recorded for this clonotype. The chain carries TRBV5-1 and TRBJ2-3; unclear D gene. This CDR3 region has 13 residues. The V end was cut by 4 bases, the J end by 2 bases, with 8 bases between. Germline V gives CDR1 SGHRS, CDR2 YFSETQ. The CDR3 spells CASSLDSTDTQYF. DNA for the CDR3: TGCGCCAGCAGCCTCGACTCCACAGATACGCAGTATTTT.

This sequence joins TRBV2 and TRBJ1-2, with D maybe TRBD1 (6 bases). The V gene's germline CDR1 is SNHLY and CDR2 FYNNEI. The CDR3 covers 11 residues. CDR3 region: CASRTVYGYTF. The CDR3 DNA reads as TGTGCGAGCCGGACAGTCTATGGCTACACCTTC. The full variable domain, its missing parts supplied by reference TRBV2 and TRBJ1-2, is EPEVTQTPSHQVTQMGQEVILRCVPISNHLYFYWYRQILGQKVEFLVSFYNNEISEKSEIFDDQFSVERPDGSNFTLKIRSTKLEDSAMYFCASRTVYGYTFGSGTRLTVV.

This clonotype was counted only a few times. This rearrangement joins TRBV29-1 to TRBJ2-1; 10 positions agree with TRBD2. With 6 bases clipped from V and 3 bases from J, the junction kept 8 bases outside the gene matches. The CDR3 has 15 amino acids. Per germline, CDR1 SQVTM and CDR2 ANQGSEA. The CDR3 coding sequence is TGCAGCGTCCAAAAATCTAGCGGGAGCTACAATGAGCAGTTCTTC. Protein product: CSVQKSSGSYNEQFF.

This clonotype came up many times. This chain joins TRBV20-1 and TRBJ2-1, with 9 bases fitting TRBD2. CDR1 is DFQATT, CDR2 SNEGSKA, per germline (reference sequence). The J segment lost 8 bases and the V segment lost 2 bases, leaving 7 bases of the junction unmatched. The CDR3 extends over 14 amino acids. CDR3 amino acids: CSARLAGLGDEQFF. CDR3 bases: TGCAGTGCTAGACTAGCGGGACTGGGGGATGAGCAGTTCTTC.

There are a few counts of this clonotype. The chain employs TRBV7-9 and TRBJ2-1; TRBD2 might be the D (7 bases). The CDR3 covers 15 residues. V lost 2 bases to trimming and J lost 7 bases, with 15 bases between them. Germline CDR1 and CDR2: SEHNR and FQNEAQ (reference sequence). CDR3 DNA sequence: TGTGCCAGCAGCTTATTCGGAGGGGGGGGGAATGAGCAGTTCTTC. It specifies CASSLFGGGGNEQFF.

The chain links TRBV9 to TRBJ2-2; the match to TRBD2 covers 8 bases. Germline assignment: CDR1 SGDLS and CDR2 YYNGEE. This CDR3 is built from 16 residues. Trimming took 3 bases from V and 0 from J; bases not matched to a gene: 4. For the CDR3, the DNA is TGTGCCAGCAGCGCCCGGGGACTAGCGAACACCGGGGAGCTGTTTTTT. Residues: CASSARGLANTGELFF.

The chain recombines TRBV5-1 with TRBJ2-7; D is unresolved. The ends were cut back, 3 bases at V and 3 bases at J, with 13 bases in the middle. The CDR3 spans 14 residues. From germline, CDR1 is SGHRS and CDR2 YFSETQ. CDR3 sequence reads: CASSWADTFYEQYF. CDR3 nucleotides: TGCGCCAGCAGCTGGGCAGACACCTTCTACGAGCAGTACTTC.

The V and J genes are TRBV19 and TRBJ1-5; no reliable D call. Per germline, CDR1 LNHDA and CDR2 SQIVND (reference sequence). The CDR3 extends over 16 amino acids. Between the trimmed V and J ends, which lost 2 bases and 3 bases, there was a span of 14 bases. As DNA, the CDR3 is TGTGCCAGTAGTATAAGGTGGAGGGCCAACAATCAGCCCCAGCATTTT. This codes for CASSIRWRANNQPQHF.

The chain recombines TRBV7-9 with TRBJ2-3; D unclear. V was clipped by 6 bases and J by 6 bases, with 7 bases between them. Germline CDR1 and CDR2: SEHNR and FQNEAQ (reference sequence). The CDR3 is 11 amino acids. The CDR3 here is CASRNLDTQYF. CDR3 sequence (DNA): TGTGCCAGCAGGAACTTGGATACGCAGTATTTT.

There are a few counts of this clonotype. The genes are TRBV12-3 or TRBV12-4 and TRBJ1-5; D is unclear. This CDR3 spans 13 amino acids. The V gene lost 3 bases and the J gene lost 5 bases, with 8 bases spanning the gap. This CDR3 is CASSLGGYQPQHF. In nucleotides, the CDR3 is TGTGCCAGCAGTTTGGGCGGTTATCAGCCCCAGCATTTT.

The V and J genes are TRBV10-3 and TRBJ1-5, with D possibly TRBD1 on 5 matching bases. Deletions cut 4 bases from V and 3 bases from J, with 7 bases between. The germline gives CDR1 ENHRY, CDR2 SYGVKD. The CDR3 has 13 residues. CDR3 residues: CAISAGNNQPQHF. The DNA of the CDR3 is TGTGCCATCAGTGCAGGGAACAATCAGCCCCAGCATTTT.

The chain carries TRBV29-1 and TRBJ2-7; D could derive from TRBD1 or TRBD2 (6 bases each). The CDR3 totals 13 residues. The V gene's germline CDR1 is SQVTM and CDR2 ANQGSEA. Trimming took off 3 bases at V and 2 bases at J, with 11 bases between the two ends. CDR3 nucleotides: TGCAGCGTTGACACGGGGGCTGCCTACGAGCAGTACTTC. Protein sequence: CSVDTGAAYEQYF.

The rearrangement uses TRBV6-5 and TRBJ1-5, with D uncertain. V lost 8 bases, J lost 2 bases, and 10 bases lay in between. The CDR3 consists of 13 residues. Per germline, CDR1 MNHEY and CDR2 SVGAGI. The CDR3 DNA follows: TGTGCCAGCGTTGAGGGAGGCAATCAGCCCCAGCATTTT. Translating gives CASVEGGNQPQHF.

The chain has TRBV14 and TRBJ2-1; 16 bases match TRBD2. From germline, CDR1 is SGHDN and CDR2 FVKESK. This CDR3 is built from 20 residues. Trimming at V came to 8 bases and at J to 0 bases, leaving 13 bases not matched to a gene. CDR3 loop: CASQDGTSGRGPLSYNEQFF. The CDR3 DNA reads TGTGCCAGCCAAGACGGGACTAGCGGGAGGGGTCCCCTCTCCTACAATGAGCAGTTCTTC.

This clonotype was counted ten times or more. For the CDR3, the DNA is TGTGCCAGCAGTTTAGAGCTCGGGGGTGTCAATCAGCCCCAGCATTTT. Protein sequence: CASSLELGGVNQPQHF. This chain joins TRBV12-3 or TRBV12-4 and TRBJ1-5, with D tentatively TRBD1 (5 bases). V shed 1 base and J shed 3 bases, with 13 bases lying between them. CDR3 size: 16 residues.

The V and J genes are TRBV6-1 and TRBJ2-2; D gene unclear. With 5 bases removed from V and 4 bases from J, the gap between germline ends came to 23 bases. The germline V gene has CDR1 MNHNS and CDR2 SASEGT. This CDR3 has 18 residues. CDR3 region: CASSPPYGVSLGTGELFF. CDR3 DNA: TGTGCCAGCAGTCCTCCTTATGGGGTGTCGTTGGGCACCGGGGAGCTGTTTTTT.

This chain connects TRBV19 to TRBJ2-3; D might be TRBD2 (6 bases). The CDR3 is made up of 13 amino acids. Germline V gene data show CDR1 as LNHDA and CDR2 as SQIVND (reference sequence). V shed 10 bases and J shed 3 bases, with 14 bases lying between them. The CDR3 region is CATSVRVTDTQYF. Written as DNA, the CDR3 is TGTGCCACTAGCGTAAGAGTGACAGATACGCAGTATTTT.

This chain joins TRBV6-1 and TRBJ1-1, with TRBD1 identical over 7 bases. The V segment lost 0 bases and the J segment 1 base; nucleotides outside the gene matches: 2. Germline values: CDR1 MNHNS, CDR2 SASEGT. The CDR3 is 15 amino acids. The CDR3 DNA sequence: TGTGCCAGCAGTGAAGCAGGGACAGCGAACACTGAAGCTTTCTTT. This encodes CASSEAGTANTEAFF.

This chain uses TRBV3-1 with TRBJ1-2, with 9 bases aligning to TRBD1. Unmatched junction bases numbered 6, after V lost 6 bases and J lost 4 bases. From germline, CDR1 is LGHDT and CDR2 YNNKEL (reference sequence). The CDR3 totals 14 residues. CDR3 amino acids: CASSPWTGAYGYTF. CDR3 bases: TGTGCCAGCAGTCCCTGGACAGGGGCCTATGGCTACACCTTC. The full variable domain, rest sourced from reference TRBV3-1 and TRBJ1-2, is DTAVSQTPKYLVTQMGNDKSIKCEQNLGHDTMYWYKQDSKKFLKIMFSYNNKELIINETVPNRFSPKSPDKAHLNLHINSLELGDSAVYFCASSPWTGAYGYTFGSGTRLTVV.

There are a few counts of this clonotype. The chain joins TRBV9 to TRBJ2-7; 7 bases align to TRBD1. Germline-derived CDR1 and CDR2 are SGDLS and YYNGEE. Trimming cost V 6 bases and J 0 bases; bases outside gene matches: 6. The CDR3 loop spans 14 amino acids. This CDR3 is CASTRGDSSYEQYF. The CDR3 bases are TGTGCCAGCACTCGAGGGGACAGCTCCTACGAGCAGTACTTC.

The sample holds a few counts of this clonotype. CDR3 DNA: TGCGCCAGCAGCTTGGAAGGGAGTGGCACAGATACGCAGTATTTT. Translated, it gives CASSLEGSGTDTQYF. The chain recombines TRBV5-1 with TRBJ2-3; a weak D match, TRBD2 (5 bases). The CDR3 spans 15 residues. The V and J ends lost 0 bases and 1 base respectively, with 9 bases between them. Germline V gives CDR1 SGHRS, CDR2 YFSETQ.

The chain carries TRBV20-1 and TRBJ1-1; D is undetermined. The CDR3 has 11 residues. V lost 3 bases and J lost 7, with 9 bases in between. The V gene's germline CDR1 is DFQATT and CDR2 SNEGSKA (reference sequence). CDR3 amino acids: CSARRPNEAFF. DNA for the CDR3: TGCAGTGCTAGGAGGCCCAATGAAGCTTTCTTT.

The CDR3 bases are TGTGCCAGCAGTTTAATCGGGAGGGCCGGGGAGCTGTTTTTT. Residues: CASSLIGRAGELFF. The rearrangement uses TRBV27 and TRBJ2-2, with 8 bases matching TRBD2. J was trimmed by 6 bases and V by 2 bases; bases with no gene match: 2. CDR1 MNHEY and CDR2 SMNVEV come from the germline V gene (reference sequence). The CDR3 has 14 residues.

This clonotype was seen a few times. The chain recombines TRBV7-8 with TRBJ2-3, with D possibly TRBD2 on 6 matching bases. The CDR3 consists of 17 residues. Germline CDR1 and CDR2: SGHVS and FQNEAQ. V shed 5 bases and J shed 0 bases, with 18 bases lying between them. In DNA, the CDR3 is TGTGCCAGCAGCCACGGGGGAGGCGGGGTGAGCACAGATACGCAGTATTTT. Its protein product is CASSHGGGGVSTDTQYF. Looking up the rest from reference TRBV7-8 and TRBJ2-3 gives the full variable domain: GAGVSQSPRYKVAKRGQDVALRCDPISGHVSLFWYQQALGQGPEFLTYFQNEAQLDKSGLPSDRFFAERPEGSVSTLKIQRTQQEDSAVYLCASSHGGGGVSTDTQYFGPGTRLTVL.